This TCR beta chain originates from a study of regulatory T cells in long-lasting Graves disease. Points from the study as a whole: With persistent disease, TRBV28, TRBJ1-2 and TRBJ2-5 were the favored segments.

The time point denotes: persistent/refractory GD, antithyroid drugs over 5 years with positive TRAb. Extracted RNA from PBMCs served as the source of the TCR library. It was American Thyroid Association guidelines that determined Graves' disease diagnosis. On this clonotype: Antigen specificity is unknown.

iRepertoire HTBI primers and Arm-PCR of CDR3 regions built TCR beta libraries. TCRdb ran MiXCR on the multiplex PCR reads and lists one entry per CDR3 protein. The table records over 300,000 distinct CDR3 sequences, less than 20% of them present only once. V was cut by 1 base and J by 0 bases, with 10 bases left in between. The CDR3 has 16 amino acids. Per germline, CDR1 MGHRA and CDR2 YSYEKL. This sequence originates from a female donor with Graves disease. V gene TRBV4-1 combines with J gene TRBJ1-5; D uncertain. The sequenced sample was peripheral blood mononuclear cells (PBMCs), obtained when the disease was refractory, from a patient treated with antithyroid drugs. CDR3 coding DNA: TGCGCCAGCAGCCAAGCCCACAGCCATAGCAATCAGCCCCAGCATTTT. Protein product: CASSQAHSHSNQPQHF.